The 13 T cell receptor beta chains below were found in one sample sequenced in a study of STAT5B mutations in CD4+ large granular lymphocyte leukemia. The assay was immunoSEQ multiplex PCR, and TCRdb's table has in-frame clones only and misses some. The table has around 34,000 clones, 85% seen once; the top ten hold 4% to 5.5%. The sequencing input was CD4+ T cells from blood buffy coats. These receptors all come from a human donor in good health.

CDR3 sequence reads: CASSRRQGSTIYF. The CDR3, as DNA: TGTGCCAGTAGTAGACGACAGGGGAGCACCATATATTTT. The chain carries TRBV19 and TRBJ1-3; 8 nucleotides match TRBD1. The CDR3 spans 13 residues. V gave up 4 bases and J gave up 9 bases; unmatched junction bases: 5. CDR1 LNHDA and CDR2 SQIVND come from the germline V gene (reference sequence). The complete variable domain, with remaining parts taken from reference TRBV19 and TRBJ1-3, reads DGGITQSPKYLFRKEGQNVTLSCEQNLNHDAMYWYRQDPGQGLRLIYYSQIVNDFQKGDIAEGYSVSREKKESFPLTVTSAQKNPTAFYLCASSRRQGSTIYFGEGSWLTVV.

The count of this clone is one. The J gene is TRBJ1-5, the V gene TRBV27; the D is unclear. This CDR3 region has 13 residues. Germline V gene data show CDR1 as MNHEY and CDR2 as SMNVEV (reference sequence). V was cut by 3 bases and J by 7 bases, with 10 bases left in between. CDR3 nucleotides: TGTGCCAGCAGTTTCACCCCAAGACAGCCCCAGCATTTT. Protein sequence: CASSFTPRQPQHF.

The chain is built from TRBV29-1 and TRBJ2-5; possible D gene TRBD1, 6 bases. The J call is doubtful: the DNA matches TRBJ2-7 better. The germline V gene has CDR1 SQVTM and CDR2 ANQGSEA. CDR3 length equals 12 residues. CDR3 protein: CSARQDSYEQYF. DNA of the CDR3: TGCAGCGCTCGACAGGACTCCTACGAGCAGTACTTC.

In DNA form, the CDR3 reads TGTGCCAGCAGTCCGGACAGGGAGTGGACCCAGTACTTC. Encoded protein: CASSPDREWTQYF. J is TRBJ2-5 and V is TRBV27; 8 nucleotides agree with TRBD1. The V segment lost 5 bases and the J segment 7 bases; nucleotides outside the gene matches: 6. The CDR3 covers 13 residues. CDR1 and CDR2 from the germline V gene are MNHEY and SMNVEV (reference sequence).

The rearrangement joins TRBV7-7 to TRBJ2-5, with 9 bases aligning to TRBD1. The CDR3 is 15 residues long. The V segment lost 4 bases and the J segment 0 bases; nucleotides outside the gene matches: 3. Germline CDR1 is SSHAT and CDR2 is FNYEAQ (reference sequence). The chain's CDR3 is CASSSNRGHQETQYF. The CDR3 DNA reads TGTGCCAGCAGCTCGAACAGGGGGCACCAAGAGACCCAGTACTTC. The full variable domain, with the rest looked up from reference TRBV7-7 and TRBJ2-5, is GAGVSQSPRYKVTKRGQDVTLRCDPISSHATLYWYQQALGQGPEFLTYFNYEAQPDKSGLPSDRFSAERPEGSISTLTIQRTEQRDSAMYRCASSSNRGHQETQYFGPGTRLLVL.

Of note for this clone: Within the sample, other DNA sequences also encode this same CDR3. The gene calls are TRBV9 and TRBJ1-2; TRBD1 matches 8 bases. Germline V gene data show CDR1 as SGDLS and CDR2 as YYNGEE. The J segment lost 5 bases and the V segment lost 2 bases, leaving 11 bases of the junction unmatched. The length of the CDR3 is 16 residues. The CDR3 DNA follows: TGTGCCAGCAGCGTTAGAGGGGACAGGATTGGTTATGGCTACACCTTC. The encoded protein is CASSVRGDRIGYGYTF.

The genes are TRBV11-2 and TRBJ1-6; D uncertain. The CDR3 loop spans 14 amino acids. Germline values: CDR1 SGHAT, CDR2 FQNNGV. The ends were cut back, 0 bases at V and 10 bases at J, with 10 bases in the middle. For the CDR3, the DNA is TGTGCCAGCAGCTTAGAAATTCAAAAGTCACCCCTCCACTTT. Its translation is CASSLEIQKSPLHF. Based on the CDR3 plus reference TRBV11-2 and TRBJ1-6, the full variable domain is EAGVAQSPRYKIIEKRQSVAFWCNPISGHATLYWYQQILGQGPKLLIQFQNNGVVDDSQLPKDRFSAERLKGVDSTLKIQPAKLEDSAVYLCASSLEIQKSPLHFGNGTRLTVT.

The V call is TRBV10-2, the J call TRBJ1-4, with 7 bases aligning to TRBD1. The CDR3 has 18 amino acids. Germline V lookup: CDR1 WSHSY, CDR2 SAAADI. J gave up 6 bases and V 6 bases, and 19 bases lay outside the gene matches. For the CDR3, the DNA is TGCGCCAGCAGCGAGAGGAGACGAGAGGTCGGGACAGATGAAAAACTGTTTTTT. This codes for CASSERRREVGTDEKLFF.

The chain carries TRBV5-1 and TRBJ2-4; D possibly corresponds to TRBD1 (5 bases). V was pared by 2 bases and J by 8 bases, with 17 bases between. The CDR3 length is 15 residues. Germline V CDR1 and CDR2: SGHRS, YFSETQ. CDR3 in amino acids: CASSFGSLDKDIQYF. The CDR3 DNA follows: TGCGCCAGCAGCTTCGGATCTCTGGACAAGGACATTCAGTACTTC.

V gene TRBV7-2 combines with J gene TRBJ2-3, with TRBD1 matching 8 bases. Germline V lookup: CDR1 SGHTA, CDR2 FQGNSA. Losses at the gene ends were 5 bases for V and 5 bases for J; bases not matched to a gene: 9. This CDR3 spans 15 amino acids. CDR3 residues: CASSQNGQGVDTQYF. CDR3 DNA sequence: TGTGCCAGCAGCCAGAACGGACAGGGCGTAGATACGCAGTATTTT.

This clone was counted between two and nine times. The chain joins TRBV7-9 to TRBJ1-2, with D possibly matching TRBD1 (5 bases). The CDR3 is made up of 15 amino acids. CDR1 and CDR2 (germline): SEHNR, FQNEAQ (reference sequence). Trimming took 5 bases from V and 5 from J, leaving 18 bases between them. The CDR3: CASSPRVLAWYGYTF. The CDR3 region has the DNA TGTGCCAGCAGCCCCAGGGTGTTGGCCTGGTATGGCTACACCTTC.

This rearrangement joins TRBV6-6 to TRBJ2-2, with TRBD1 as a possible D gene (6 bases). The CDR3 is made up of 15 amino acids. CDR1 MNHNY and CDR2 SVGAGI come from the germline V gene (reference sequence). Between the trimmed V and J ends, which lost 2 bases and 6 bases, there was a span of 13 bases. The CDR3 DNA follows: TGTGCCAGCAGTTACGCTACTAGACAGGCCGGGGAGCTGTTTTTT. Translating it yields CASSYATRQAGELFF.

The genes are TRBV28 and TRBJ2-7, with no clear D. The V gene's germline CDR1 is MDHEN and CDR2 SYDVKM. This CDR3 spans 13 amino acids. Between the trimmed V and J ends, which lost 6 bases and 5 bases, there was a span of 14 bases. CDR3 amino acids: CASRTHRVDEQYF. The CDR3 DNA is TGTGCCAGCAGGACTCATCGGGTCGACGAGCAGTACTTC.